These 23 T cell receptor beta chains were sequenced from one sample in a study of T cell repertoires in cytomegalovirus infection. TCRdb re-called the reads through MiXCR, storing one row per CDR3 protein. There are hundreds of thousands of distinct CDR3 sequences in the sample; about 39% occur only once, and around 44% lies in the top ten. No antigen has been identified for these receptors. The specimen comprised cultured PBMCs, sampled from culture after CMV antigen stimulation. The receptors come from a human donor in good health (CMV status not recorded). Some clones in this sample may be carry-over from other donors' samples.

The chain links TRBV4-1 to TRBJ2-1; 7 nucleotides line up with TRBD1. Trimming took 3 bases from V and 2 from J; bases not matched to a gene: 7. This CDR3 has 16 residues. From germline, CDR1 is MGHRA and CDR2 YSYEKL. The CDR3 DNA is TGCGCCAGCAGCCAGACGACAGGGCTTACCTACAATGAGCAGTTCTTC. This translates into CASSQTTGLTYNEQFF.

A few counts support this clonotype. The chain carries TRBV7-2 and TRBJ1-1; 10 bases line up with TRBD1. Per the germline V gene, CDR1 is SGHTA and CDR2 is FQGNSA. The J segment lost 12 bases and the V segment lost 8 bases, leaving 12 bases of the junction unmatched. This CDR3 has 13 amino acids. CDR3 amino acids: CASGIRQGAQTFF. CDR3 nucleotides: TGTGCCAGCGGAATTAGACAGGGGGCGCAGACTTTCTTT.

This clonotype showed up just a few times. CDR3 nucleotides: TGTGCCAGCAGCCCCAGATCGGGGGCCGGCGGGGCTGAAGCTTTCTTT. Its protein is CASSPRSGAGGAEAFF. The genes are TRBV7-6 and TRBJ1-1, with a possible D match to TRBD1 (6 bases). The CDR3 contains 16 residues. Germline V gene lookup returns CDR1 SGHVS and CDR2 FNYEAQ. Between the trimmed V and J ends, which lost 5 bases and 6 bases, there was a span of 22 bases.

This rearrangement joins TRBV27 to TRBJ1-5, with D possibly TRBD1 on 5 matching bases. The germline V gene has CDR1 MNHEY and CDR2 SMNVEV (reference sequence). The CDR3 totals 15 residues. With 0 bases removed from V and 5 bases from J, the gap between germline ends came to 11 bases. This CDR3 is CASSLSGGGDQPQHF. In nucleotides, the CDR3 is TGTGCCAGCAGTTTATCGGGGGGGGGGGATCAGCCCCAGCATTTT.

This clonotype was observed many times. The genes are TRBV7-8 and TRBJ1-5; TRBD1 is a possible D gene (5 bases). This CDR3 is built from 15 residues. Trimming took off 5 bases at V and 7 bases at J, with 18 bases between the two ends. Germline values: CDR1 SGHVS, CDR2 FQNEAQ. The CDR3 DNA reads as TGTGCCAGCAGCAACCGACAAGGGGAGGAACAGCCCCAGCATTTT. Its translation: CASSNRQGEEQPQHF.

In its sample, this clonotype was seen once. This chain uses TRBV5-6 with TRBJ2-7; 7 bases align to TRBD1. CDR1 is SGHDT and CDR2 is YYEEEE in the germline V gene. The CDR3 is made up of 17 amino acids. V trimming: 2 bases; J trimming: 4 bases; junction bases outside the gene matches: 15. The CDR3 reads CASSLSLPSGGSYEQYF. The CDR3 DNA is TGTGCCAGCAGCTTATCCCTCCCGTCAGGGGGAAGTTACGAGCAGTACTTC.

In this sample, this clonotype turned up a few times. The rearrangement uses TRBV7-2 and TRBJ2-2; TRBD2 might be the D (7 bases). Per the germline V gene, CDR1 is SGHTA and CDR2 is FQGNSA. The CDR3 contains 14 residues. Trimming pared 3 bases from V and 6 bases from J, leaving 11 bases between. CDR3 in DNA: TGTGCCAGCAGCTTCCGGGGGGCTCCCGGGGAGCTGTTTTTT. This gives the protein CASSFRGAPGELFF.

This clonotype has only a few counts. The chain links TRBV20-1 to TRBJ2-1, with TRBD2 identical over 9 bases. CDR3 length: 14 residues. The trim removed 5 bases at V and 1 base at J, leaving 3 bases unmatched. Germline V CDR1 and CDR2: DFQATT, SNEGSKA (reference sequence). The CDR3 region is CSARAGGSYNEQFF. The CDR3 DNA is TGCAGTGCTCGGGCGGGAGGGTCCTACAATGAGCAGTTCTTC.

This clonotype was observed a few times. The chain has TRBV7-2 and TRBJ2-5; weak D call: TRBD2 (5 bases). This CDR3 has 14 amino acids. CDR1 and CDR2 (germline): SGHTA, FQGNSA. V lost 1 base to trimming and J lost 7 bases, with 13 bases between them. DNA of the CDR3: TGTGCCAGCAGCTTAGTGTCATTAGAGGGGACCCAGTACTTC. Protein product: CASSLVSLEGTQYF. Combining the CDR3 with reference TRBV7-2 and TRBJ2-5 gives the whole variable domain GAGVSQSPSNKVTEKGKDVELRCDPISGHTALYWYRQSLGQGLEFLIYFQGNSAPDKSGLPSDRFSAERTGGSVSTLTIQRTQQEDSAVYLCASSLVSLEGTQYFGPGTRLLVL.

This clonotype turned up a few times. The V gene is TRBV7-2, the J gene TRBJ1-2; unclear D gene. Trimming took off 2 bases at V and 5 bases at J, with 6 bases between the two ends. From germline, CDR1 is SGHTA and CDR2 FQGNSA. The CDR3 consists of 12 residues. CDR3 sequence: CASSLWGYGYTF. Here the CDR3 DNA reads TGTGCCAGCAGCTTATGGGGTTATGGCTACACCTTC.

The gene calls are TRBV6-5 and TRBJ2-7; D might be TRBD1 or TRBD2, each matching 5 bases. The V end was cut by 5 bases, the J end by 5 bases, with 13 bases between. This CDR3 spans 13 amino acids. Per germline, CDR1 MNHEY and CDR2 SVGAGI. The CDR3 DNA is TGTGCCAGCAGTCGAAGTACGGGGCACGAGCAGTACTTC. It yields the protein CASSRSTGHEQYF.

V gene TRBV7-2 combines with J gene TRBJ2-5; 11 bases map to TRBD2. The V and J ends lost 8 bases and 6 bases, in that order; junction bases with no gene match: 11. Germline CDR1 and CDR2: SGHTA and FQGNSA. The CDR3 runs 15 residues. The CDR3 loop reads CASRQLAGEGQTQYF. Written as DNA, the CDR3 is TGTGCCAGCCGACAACTAGCGGGAGAGGGGCAGACCCAGTACTTC.

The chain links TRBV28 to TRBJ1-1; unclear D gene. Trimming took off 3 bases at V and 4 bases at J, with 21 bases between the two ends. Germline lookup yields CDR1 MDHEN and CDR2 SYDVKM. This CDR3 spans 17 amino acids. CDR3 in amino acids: CASSFFHVAGRGTEAFF. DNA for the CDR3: TGTGCCAGCAGTTTTTTTCACGTAGCAGGTCGGGGCACTGAAGCTTTCTTT.

CDR3 DNA: TGTGCCAGCAGCCCCGGGACTAGGCTTGAGCAGTTCTTC. Translation gives CASSPGTRLEQFF. This rearrangement joins TRBV7-7 to TRBJ2-1, with TRBD2 identical over 8 bases. Germline lookup yields CDR1 SSHAT and CDR2 FNYEAQ (reference sequence). V lost 5 bases, J lost 9 bases, and 6 bases stayed unmatched. The length of the CDR3 is 13 residues. Looking up the rest from reference TRBV7-7 and TRBJ2-1 gives the full variable domain: GAGVSQSPRYKVTKRGQDVTLRCDPISSHATLYWYQQALGQGPEFLTYFNYEAQPDKSGLPSDRFSAERPEGSISTLTIQRTEQRDSAMYRCASSPGTRLEQFFGPGTRLTVL.

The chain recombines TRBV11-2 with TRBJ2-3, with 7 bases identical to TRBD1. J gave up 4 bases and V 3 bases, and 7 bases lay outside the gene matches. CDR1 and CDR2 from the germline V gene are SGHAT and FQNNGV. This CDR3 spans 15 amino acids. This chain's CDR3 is CASSLRGLVADTQYF. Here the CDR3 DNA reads TGTGCCAGCAGCTTGAGGGGGCTAGTTGCAGATACGCAGTATTTT.

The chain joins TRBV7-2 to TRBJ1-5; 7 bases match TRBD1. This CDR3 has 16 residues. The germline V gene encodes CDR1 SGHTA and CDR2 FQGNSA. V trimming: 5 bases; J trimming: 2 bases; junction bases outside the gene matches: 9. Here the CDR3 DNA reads TGTGCCAGCAGCCTACGACAGGGATTCGGCAATCAGCCCCAGCATTTT. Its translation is CASSLRQGFGNQPQHF.

Here the CDR3 reads CASSFRGGAGNTIYF. In DNA, the CDR3 is TGTGCCAGCAGCTTTAGAGGAGGGGCTGGAAACACCATATATTTT. The chain is built from TRBV7-2 and TRBJ1-3; TRBD1 might be the D (5 bases). The V end was cut by 3 bases, the J end by 2 bases, with 11 bases between. The V gene's germline CDR1 is SGHTA and CDR2 FQGNSA. The CDR3 length is 15 residues.

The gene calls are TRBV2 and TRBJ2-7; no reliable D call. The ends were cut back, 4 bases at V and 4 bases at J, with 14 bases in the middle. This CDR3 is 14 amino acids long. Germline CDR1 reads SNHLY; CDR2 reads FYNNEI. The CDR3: CASSGKGFGYEQYF. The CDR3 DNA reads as TGTGCCAGCAGTGGTAAGGGATTCGGGTACGAGCAGTACTTC.

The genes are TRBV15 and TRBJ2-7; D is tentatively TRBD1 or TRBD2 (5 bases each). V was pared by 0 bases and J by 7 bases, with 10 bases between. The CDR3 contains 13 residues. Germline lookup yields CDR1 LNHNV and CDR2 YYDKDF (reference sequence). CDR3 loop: CATSREGRREQYF. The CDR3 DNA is TGTGCCACCAGCAGAGAGGGACGGCGAGAGCAGTACTTC. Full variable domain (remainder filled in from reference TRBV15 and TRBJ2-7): DAMVIQNPRYQVTQFGKPVTLSCSQTLNHNVMYWYQQKSSQAPKLLFHYYDKDFNNEADTPDNFQSRRPNTSFCFLDIRSPGLGDTAMYLCATSREGRREQYFGPGTRLTVT.

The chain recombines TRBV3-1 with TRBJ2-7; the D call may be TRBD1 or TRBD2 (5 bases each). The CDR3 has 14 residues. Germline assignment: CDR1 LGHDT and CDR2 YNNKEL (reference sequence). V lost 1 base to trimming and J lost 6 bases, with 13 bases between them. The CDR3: CASSQAARGGEQYF. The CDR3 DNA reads TGTGCCAGCAGCCAAGCTGCTCGGGGCGGCGAGCAGTACTTC.

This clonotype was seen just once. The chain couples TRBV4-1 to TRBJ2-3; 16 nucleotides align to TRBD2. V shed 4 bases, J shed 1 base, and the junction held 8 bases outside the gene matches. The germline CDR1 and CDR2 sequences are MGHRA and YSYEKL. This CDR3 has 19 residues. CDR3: CASSPIGTSGRAGTDTQYF. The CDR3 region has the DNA TGCGCCAGCAGCCCAATCGGGACTAGCGGGAGGGCCGGCACAGATACGCAGTATTTT.

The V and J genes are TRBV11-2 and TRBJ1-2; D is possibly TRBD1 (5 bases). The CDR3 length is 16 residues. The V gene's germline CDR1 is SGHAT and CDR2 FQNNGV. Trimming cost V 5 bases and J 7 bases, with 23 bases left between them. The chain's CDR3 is CASSPPGGERLGGYTF. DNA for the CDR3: TGTGCCAGCAGCCCCCCGGGGGGGGAGAGGCTTGGTGGCTACACCTTC.

The CDR3 DNA reads TGCAGTGGTACCCGGGGCATTTACAATGAGCAGTTCTTC. It is translated as CSGTRGIYNEQFF. The gene calls are TRBV20-1 and TRBJ2-1, with D possibly being TRBD1 or TRBD2 (5 bases each). The CDR3 runs 13 residues. The ends were cut back, 7 bases at V and 4 bases at J, with 14 bases in the middle. Germline lookup yields CDR1 DFQATT and CDR2 SNEGSKA (reference sequence).